This T cell receptor (beta chain) was identified during a study of molecular identifiers for immune sequencing clone quantification. V dropped 4 bases and J dropped 2 bases, with 8 bases sitting between them. CDR1 is LNHDA, CDR2 SQIVND, per germline (reference sequence). The CDR3 totals 13 residues. A single record per CDR3 protein comes from TCRdb applying MiXCR to the PCR reads. The data contain under 800,000 distinct CDR3 sequences, around 25% of them singletons. Sequenced input: naive CD8+ T cells from blood, with Jurkat cell RNA spiked in. Subset described: FACS-sorted CD8+CD4-CCR7+CD45RA+ naive T cells. The rearrangement links TRBV19 to TRBJ1-1; D is ambiguous. This receptor was obtained from a human donor in good health. Some libraries in this study had Jurkat cell RNA spiked in. The CDR3: CASSRTFNTEAFF. CDR3 sequence (DNA): TGTGCCAGTAGTAGAACCTTTAACACTGAAGCTTTCTTT.